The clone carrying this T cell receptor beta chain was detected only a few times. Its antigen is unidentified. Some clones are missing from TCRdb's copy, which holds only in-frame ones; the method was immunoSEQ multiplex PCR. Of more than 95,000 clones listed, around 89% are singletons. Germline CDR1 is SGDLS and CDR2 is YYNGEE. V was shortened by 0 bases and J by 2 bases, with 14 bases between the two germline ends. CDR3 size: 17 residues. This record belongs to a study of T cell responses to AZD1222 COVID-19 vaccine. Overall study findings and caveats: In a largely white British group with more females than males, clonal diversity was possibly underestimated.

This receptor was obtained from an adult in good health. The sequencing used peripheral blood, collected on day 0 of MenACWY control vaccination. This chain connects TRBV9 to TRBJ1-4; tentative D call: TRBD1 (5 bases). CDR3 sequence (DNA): TGTGCCAGCAGCGTAGGAGTCGGGGGAGGGACTAATGAAAAACTGTTTTTT. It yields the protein CASSVGVGGGTNEKLFF.